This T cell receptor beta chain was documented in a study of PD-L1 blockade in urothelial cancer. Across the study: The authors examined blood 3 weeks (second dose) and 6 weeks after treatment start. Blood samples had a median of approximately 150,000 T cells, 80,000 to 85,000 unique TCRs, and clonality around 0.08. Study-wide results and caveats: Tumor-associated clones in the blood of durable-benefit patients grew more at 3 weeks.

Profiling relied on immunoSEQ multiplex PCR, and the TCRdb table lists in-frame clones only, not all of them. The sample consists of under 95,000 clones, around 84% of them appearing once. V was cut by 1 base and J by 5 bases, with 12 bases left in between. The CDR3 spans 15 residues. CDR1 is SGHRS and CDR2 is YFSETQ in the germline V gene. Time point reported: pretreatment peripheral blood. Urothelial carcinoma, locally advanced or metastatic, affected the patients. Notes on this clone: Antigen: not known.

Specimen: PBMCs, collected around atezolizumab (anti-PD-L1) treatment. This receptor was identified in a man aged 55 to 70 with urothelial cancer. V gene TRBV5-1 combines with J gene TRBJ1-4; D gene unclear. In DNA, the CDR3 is TGCGCCAGCAGCTTGATCGGACCGGGGAATGAAAAACTGTTTTTT. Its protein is CASSLIGPGNEKLFF.